Listed below are T cell receptor beta chains from one sample, sequenced in a study of T-cell reconstitution after alpha-beta-depleted transplantation in children. TCRdb called the PCR reads again in MiXCR, with one record for every CDR3 protein. The sample yields over 70,000 distinct CDR3 sequences, approximately 9.2% seen once. The material sequenced was PBMCs from the stem cell graft donor, taken from the stem cell graft. Receptors were obtained from a human donor who donated a stem cell graft to a child with congenital amegakaryocytic thrombocytopenia. Both conserved end residues are part of each CDR3. The D gene is left open where the match is weak. A clone size is listed for some rows: how often the clone was seen (once, few, many), or a class if it is expanded.

j_call: TRBJ2-3
d_call: .
clone_size: many
v_call: TRBV29-1
cdr3_aa: CSVEGGSPRDTQYF
cdr3_nt: TGCAGCGTTGAAGGTGGCAGCCCTAGGGATACGCAGTATTTT

j_call: TRBJ1-1
d_call: .
clone_size: many
v_call: TRBV27
cdr3_aa: CASSLIRQTNTEAFF
cdr3_nt: TGTGCCAGCAGTTTGATTCGACAAACGAACACTGAAGCTTTCTTT

j_call: TRBJ1-6
d_call: .
clone_size: many
v_call: TRBV7-6
cdr3_aa: CASSLEGSQNSPLHF
cdr3_nt: TGTGCCAGCAGCTTAGAGGGCAGTCAAAATTCACCCCTCCACTTT

j_call: TRBJ2-4
d_call: .
clone_size: many
v_call: TRBV7-2
cdr3_aa: CASSLEGVLAKNIQYF
cdr3_nt: TGTGCCAGCAGCTTAGAAGGGGTTCTAGCCAAAAACATTCAGTACTTC

j_call: TRBJ2-5
d_call: TRBD1
clone_size: many
v_call: TRBV12-3/TRBV12-4
cdr3_aa: CASSNDRAVETQYF
cdr3_nt: TGTGCCAGCAGCAACGACAGGGCTGTCGAGACCCAGTACTTC

j_call: TRBJ2-1
d_call: TRBD2
clone_size: few
v_call: TRBV29-1
cdr3_aa: CSVLMAHTGREPSYNEQFF
cdr3_nt: TGCAGCGTTCTAATGGCTCACACGGGGCGGGAGCCCTCCTACAATGAGCAGTTCTTC

j_call: TRBJ2-2
d_call: .
clone_size: many
v_call: TRBV9
cdr3_aa: CASNQGGTGELFF
cdr3_nt: TGTGCCAGCAATCAGGGGGGCACCGGGGAGCTGTTTTTT

j_call: TRBJ1-5
d_call: TRBD1
clone_size: many
v_call: TRBV2
cdr3_aa: CASSTLGQLNQPQHF
cdr3_nt: TGTGCCAGCAGCACATTGGGACAGCTCAATCAGCCCCAGCATTTT

j_call: TRBJ1-6
d_call: .
clone_size: many
v_call: TRBV12-3/TRBV12-4
cdr3_aa: CASSPGNSPLHF
cdr3_nt: TGTGCCAGCAGTCCGGGGAATTCACCCCTCCACTTT

j_call: TRBJ2-3
d_call: .
clone_size: many
v_call: TRBV10-2
cdr3_aa: CASSLATSTDTQYF
cdr3_nt: TGCGCCAGCTCCCTAGCCACAAGCACAGATACGCAGTATTTT

j_call: TRBJ2-6
d_call: .
clone_size: many
v_call: TRBV5-1
cdr3_aa: CASSWTGANVLTF
cdr3_nt: TGCGCCAGCAGCTGGACCGGGGCCAACGTCCTGACTTTC

j_call: TRBJ1-4
d_call: .
clone_size: many
v_call: TRBV20-1
cdr3_aa: CSARVAGNEKLFF
cdr3_nt: TGCAGTGCTAGAGTGGCAGGGAATGAAAAACTGTTTTTT

j_call: TRBJ2-2
d_call: .
clone_size: many
v_call: TRBV5-1
cdr3_aa: CASSLLANTGELFF
cdr3_nt: TGCGCCAGCAGCTTGTTGGCGAACACCGGGGAGCTGTTTTTT

j_call: TRBJ2-3
d_call: TRBD2
clone_size: many
v_call: TRBV7-9
cdr3_aa: CASSFVRAGGGDTQYF
cdr3_nt: TGTGCCAGCAGCTTCGTCCGAGCGGGGGGGGGAGATACGCAGTATTTT

j_call: TRBJ2-1
d_call: .
clone_size: many
v_call: TRBV7-2
cdr3_aa: CASALGVHNEQFF
cdr3_nt: TGTGCCAGCGCCCTGGGCGTCCACAATGAGCAGTTCTTC

j_call: TRBJ2-4
d_call: .
clone_size: many
v_call: TRBV27
cdr3_aa: CASSLSQGGDIQYF
cdr3_nt: TGTGCCAGCAGTTTGTCACAGGGTGGGGACATTCAGTACTTC

j_call: TRBJ2-3
d_call: .
clone_size: many
v_call: TRBV5-1
cdr3_aa: CASSLGNGPPTDTQYF
cdr3_nt: TGCGCCAGCAGCTTGGGGAACGGACCCCCTACAGATACGCAGTATTTT

j_call: TRBJ2-3
d_call: .
clone_size: many
v_call: TRBV14
cdr3_aa: CASSQTRDTQYF
cdr3_nt: TGTGCCAGCAGCCAAACAAGAGATACGCAGTATTTT

j_call: TRBJ2-4
d_call: .
clone_size: many
v_call: TRBV28
cdr3_aa: CASSLLQGNIQYF
cdr3_nt: TGTGCCAGCAGTTTATTGCAGGGAAACATTCAGTACTTC

j_call: TRBJ2-2
d_call: .
clone_size: many
v_call: TRBV5-1
cdr3_aa: CASSFETVENTGELFF
cdr3_nt: TGCGCCAGCAGCTTTGAAACAGTGGAAAACACCGGGGAGCTGTTTTTT

j_call: TRBJ2-3
d_call: TRBD2
clone_size: .
v_call: TRBV6-1
cdr3_aa: CASSFLLAGTSTDTQYF
cdr3_nt: TGTGCCAGCAGCTTTTTATTAGCGGGGACTAGCACAGATACGCAGTATTTT

j_call: TRBJ1-2
d_call: .
clone_size: many
v_call: TRBV20-1
cdr3_aa: CSARVPNYGYTF
cdr3_nt: TGCAGTGCTAGAGTACCCAACTATGGCTACACCTTC

j_call: TRBJ1-5
d_call: .
clone_size: many
v_call: TRBV5-5
cdr3_aa: CASSRTVGQPQHF
cdr3_nt: TGTGCCAGCAGCAGGACGGTGGGGCAGCCCCAGCATTTT

j_call: TRBJ2-3
d_call: .
clone_size: .
v_call: TRBV12-3/TRBV12-4
cdr3_aa: CASSSSRATDTQYF
cdr3_nt: TGTGCCAGCAGTTCCTCGAGAGCCACAGATACGCAGTATTTT

j_call: TRBJ2-7
d_call: .
clone_size: many
v_call: TRBV5-1
cdr3_aa: CASSLDQGYAYEQYF
cdr3_nt: TGCGCCAGCAGCTTGGATCAGGGGTACGCCTACGAGCAGTACTTC

j_call: TRBJ1-2
d_call: .
clone_size: many
v_call: TRBV6-5
cdr3_aa: CASSYLTAFKPYGYTF
cdr3_nt: TGTGCCAGCAGTTACCTGACAGCCTTTAAGCCGTATGGCTACACCTTC

j_call: TRBJ2-2
d_call: .
clone_size: many
v_call: TRBV4-2
cdr3_aa: CASSQDLALNTGELFF
cdr3_nt: TGTGCCAGCAGCCAAGATCTAGCGTTGAACACCGGGGAGCTGTTTTTT

j_call: TRBJ2-1
d_call: TRBD2
clone_size: many
v_call: TRBV29-1
cdr3_aa: CSVETSGSGDEQFF
cdr3_nt: TGCAGCGTTGAGACTAGCGGATCGGGAGATGAGCAGTTCTTC

j_call: TRBJ1-2
d_call: .
clone_size: many
v_call: TRBV7-8
cdr3_aa: CASSSGGDGYTF
cdr3_nt: TGTGCCAGCAGCTCCGGCGGGGATGGCTACACCTTC

j_call: TRBJ1-4
d_call: TRBD1
clone_size: few
v_call: TRBV6-1
cdr3_aa: CASNLQTGSTNEKLFF
cdr3_nt: TGTGCCAGCAATCTACAGACAGGGTCAACTAATGAAAAACTGTTTTTT

j_call: TRBJ2-5
d_call: TRBD2
clone_size: many
v_call: TRBV7-8
cdr3_aa: CASSFGLGLGETQYF
cdr3_nt: TGTGCCAGCAGCTTCGGACTAGGCCTAGGGGAGACCCAGTACTTC

j_call: TRBJ2-1
d_call: TRBD2
clone_size: many
v_call: TRBV20-1
cdr3_aa: CSAGGSSYNEQFF
cdr3_nt: TGCAGTGCTGGCGGGAGCTCCTACAATGAGCAGTTCTTC

j_call: TRBJ2-5
d_call: .
clone_size: few
v_call: TRBV5-1
cdr3_aa: CASSSTGRQETQYF
cdr3_nt: TGCGCCAGCAGCTCGACAGGGAGGCAAGAGACCCAGTACTTC

j_call: TRBJ2-7
d_call: .
clone_size: many
v_call: TRBV7-2
cdr3_aa: CASSLPEGAYEQYF
cdr3_nt: TGTGCCAGCAGCCTTCCTGAGGGGGCCTACGAGCAGTACTTC

j_call: TRBJ2-1
d_call: .
clone_size: many
v_call: TRBV7-2
cdr3_aa: CASSLELALSYNEQFF
cdr3_nt: TGTGCCAGCAGCTTAGAGCTGGCGTTATCCTACAATGAGCAGTTCTTC

j_call: TRBJ2-1
d_call: TRBD2
clone_size: many
v_call: TRBV7-8
cdr3_aa: CASSLNWGGEQFF
cdr3_nt: TGTGCCAGCAGCTTAAATTGGGGGGGTGAGCAGTTCTTC

j_call: TRBJ2-7
d_call: TRBD2
clone_size: many
v_call: TRBV20-1
cdr3_aa: CSAVPASGVYEQYF
cdr3_nt: TGCAGTGCTGTCCCCGCTAGCGGGGTCTACGAGCAGTACTTC

j_call: TRBJ1-1
d_call: .
clone_size: .
v_call: TRBV5-1
cdr3_aa: CASSLAGPLNTEAFF
cdr3_nt: TGCGCCAGCAGCTTGGCCGGACCGCTGAACACTGAAGCTTTCTTT

j_call: TRBJ2-2
d_call: TRBD2
clone_size: once
v_call: TRBV28
cdr3_aa: CASSFNLGGANTGELFF
cdr3_nt: TGTGCCAGCAGTTTCAATCTCGGGGGGGCGAACACCGGGGAGCTGTTTTTT

j_call: TRBJ2-7
d_call: TRBD1
clone_size: many
v_call: TRBV20-1
cdr3_aa: CMTGVGEQYF
cdr3_nt: TGCATGACAGGGGTTGGCGAGCAGTACTTC

j_call: TRBJ2-7
d_call: .
clone_size: many
v_call: TRBV20-1
cdr3_aa: CSAITTEIQGYEQYF
cdr3_nt: TGCAGTGCTATTACAACAGAGATCCAAGGCTACGAGCAGTACTTC

j_call: TRBJ2-1
d_call: TRBD2
clone_size: many
v_call: TRBV5-1
cdr3_aa: CASSKGLAGVNEQFF
cdr3_nt: TGCGCCAGCAGCAAGGGACTAGCGGGGGTCAATGAGCAGTTCTTC

j_call: TRBJ2-1
d_call: .
clone_size: many
v_call: TRBV5-6
cdr3_aa: CASSLDGWREVYNEQFF
cdr3_nt: TGTGCCAGCAGCTTGGACGGCTGGCGGGAAGTCTACAATGAGCAGTTCTTC

j_call: TRBJ2-1
d_call: TRBD1
clone_size: many
v_call: TRBV5-1
cdr3_aa: CASTTWGTGSGDEQFF
cdr3_nt: TGCGCCAGCACCACTTGGGGGACAGGGTCCGGCGATGAGCAGTTCTTC

j_call: TRBJ2-7
d_call: .
clone_size: .
v_call: TRBV7-2
cdr3_aa: CASSFAPTPYEQYF
cdr3_nt: TGTGCCAGCAGCTTCGCTCCCACACCCTACGAGCAGTACTTC

j_call: TRBJ1-1
d_call: .
clone_size: medium-sized
v_call: TRBV5-1
cdr3_aa: CASSLAAGVSTEAFF
cdr3_nt: TGCGCCAGCAGCTTGGCAGCGGGGGTGAGCACTGAAGCTTTCTTT

j_call: TRBJ1-2
d_call: .
clone_size: few
v_call: TRBV5-1
cdr3_aa: CASSLGGSPGYGYTF
cdr3_nt: TGCGCCAGCAGCTTGGGTGGCTCCCCGGGCTATGGCTACACCTTC

j_call: TRBJ2-1
d_call: .
clone_size: many
v_call: TRBV10-3
cdr3_aa: CAISERADNEQFF
cdr3_nt: TGTGCCATCAGTGAGAGGGCTGACAATGAGCAGTTCTTC

j_call: TRBJ2-2
d_call: .
clone_size: few
v_call: TRBV5-1
cdr3_aa: CASSLARRVAGELFF
cdr3_nt: TGCGCCAGCAGCTTGGCCCGAAGGGTTGCCGGGGAGCTGTTTTTT

j_call: TRBJ1-1
d_call: .
clone_size: many
v_call: TRBV29-1
cdr3_aa: CSVDVGLNTEAFF
cdr3_nt: TGCAGCGTTGATGTGGGCCTGAACACTGAAGCTTTCTTT

j_call: TRBJ2-5
d_call: TRBD1
clone_size: many
v_call: TRBV7-2
cdr3_aa: CASSPQGQGGETQYF
cdr3_nt: TGTGCCAGCAGCCCCCAGGGACAGGGGGGAGAGACCCAGTACTTC

j_call: TRBJ2-5
d_call: .
clone_size: many
v_call: TRBV12-3/TRBV12-4
cdr3_aa: CASSLNRDVEYF
cdr3_nt: TGTGCCAGCTCCTTAAACCGGGACGTGGAGTACTTC